This is a list of T cell receptor beta chains from one sample in a study of T and B cells in COVID-19 patients. TCRdb itself ran the multiplex PCR reads through MiXCR, one entry per CDR3 protein. In the table there are 7,000 or so distinct CDR3 sequences, roughly 26% of which are singletons. The sequencing sample was made of blood. Receptor source: a human donor with active COVID-19. CDR3s include the opening cysteine and the closing phenylalanine or tryptophan.

v_gene	j_gene	CDR3aa
TRBV19	TRBJ2-3	CASSNLAGADTQYF
TRBV28	TRBJ2-3	CATKGGGDTDTQYF
TRBV12-3/TRBV12-4	TRBJ1-2	CASSPQGLRGGYTF
TRBV4-2	TRBJ2-5	CASSQTSGRARETQYF
TRBV19	TRBJ2-2	CASSPGPGGTGELFF
TRBV19	TRBJ1-2	CASSPRTGGVYGYTF
TRBV30	TRBJ1-5	CAWSVTGGQPQHF
TRBV11-3	TRBJ1-5	CASSLIRGNQPQHF
TRBV5-4	TRBJ2-3	CASSLASTDTQYF
TRBV19	TRBJ2-3	CASSGGVGLAGGPGDTQYF
TRBV29-1	TRBJ1-1	CSVDTGSEAFF
TRBV29-1	.	CSVGTGPYEQYF
TRBV28	TRBJ2-5	CASSPGQGAGETQYF
TRBV20-1	TRBJ2-7	CSARTSGCLSYEQYF